This is a list of T cell receptor beta chains from one sample in a study of blood T cell repertoires in COVID-19. The assay was immunoSEQ multiplex PCR, and TCRdb's table has in-frame clones only and misses some. The profile shows fewer than 300,000 clones, roughly 92% of them singletons. Specimen: peripheral blood. All receptors come from a woman in her twenties or thirties with COVID-19, enrolled during active disease. Both conserved end residues are part of each CDR3. A D gene is named only where the DNA matches it firmly. The size field is filled for only some rows; it gives once, few, many or a size class.

clone size: NA; J gene: TRBJ2-1; D gene: TRBD2; V gene: TRBV9; CDR3 protein: CASSPLAGAPYNEQFF; CDR3 DNA: TGTGCCAGCAGCCCCTTAGCGGGAGCCCCCTACAATGAGCAGTTCTTC
clone size: NA; J gene: TRBJ1-1; D gene: NA; V gene: TRBV21-1; CDR3 protein: CASSKWDRQTKSRAFF; CDR3 DNA: TGTGCCAGCAGCAAGTGGGACAGACAGACGAAGTCTCGGGCTTTCTTT
clone size: NA; J gene: TRBJ2-3; D gene: NA; V gene: TRBV18; CDR3 protein: CASSPLASTDTQYF; CDR3 DNA: TGTGCCAGCTCACCACTAGCGTCCACAGATACGCAGTATTTT
clone size: NA; J gene: TRBJ1-1; D gene: TRBD1; V gene: TRBV19; CDR3 protein: CASSIAGQGAFF; CDR3 DNA: TGTGCCAGTAGTATAGCCGGACAGGGAGCTTTCTTT
clone size: NA; J gene: TRBJ1-1; D gene: NA; V gene: TRBV5-4; CDR3 protein: CASSLDLNTEAFF; CDR3 DNA: TGTGCCAGCAGCTTGGACTTGAACACTGAAGCTTTCTTT
clone size: NA; J gene: TRBJ2-1; D gene: TRBD2; V gene: TRBV6-1; CDR3 protein: CASSGTSVSGQFF; CDR3 DNA: TGTGCCAGCAGTGGAACTAGCGTCTCAGGGCAGTTCTTC
clone size: NA; J gene: TRBJ2-2; D gene: TRBD2; V gene: TRBV6-1; CDR3 protein: CASSGKTSGSLTGELFF; CDR3 DNA: TGTGCCAGCAGTGGCAAGACTAGCGGGAGTCTAACCGGGGAGCTGTTTTTT
clone size: NA; J gene: TRBJ1-2; D gene: NA; V gene: TRBV10-3; CDR3 protein: CAISESGQDGYTF; CDR3 DNA: TGTGCCATCAGTGAGTCGGGGCAGGATGGCTACACCTTC
clone size: NA; J gene: TRBJ2-1; D gene: NA; V gene: TRBV19; CDR3 protein: CASSISFGQAHSYNEQFF; CDR3 DNA: TGTGCCAGTAGTATAAGTTTCGGACAAGCCCATTCCTACAATGAGCAGTTCTTC
clone size: NA; J gene: TRBJ2-7; D gene: NA; V gene: TRBV4-2; CDR3 protein: CASSQASKGQSFFHF; CDR3 DNA: TGTGCCAGCAGCCAAGCCTCTAAGGGGCAGTCCTTTTTCCACTTC
clone size: NA; J gene: TRBJ1-3; D gene: TRBD1; V gene: TRBV19; CDR3 protein: CASSIRDRVFSGNTIYF; CDR3 DNA: TGTGCCAGTAGTATCCGGGACAGAGTATTCTCTGGAAACACCATATATTTT
clone size: once; J gene: TRBJ2-2; D gene: NA; V gene: TRBV28; CDR3 protein: CASSFLNTGELFF; CDR3 DNA: TGTGCCAGCAGTTTTCTTAACACCGGGGAGCTGTTTTTT
clone size: NA; J gene: TRBJ2-1; D gene: TRBD2; V gene: TRBV6-5; CDR3 protein: CASKLGLARNEQFF; CDR3 DNA: TGTGCCAGCAAACTGGGACTAGCGCGGAATGAGCAGTTCTTC
clone size: NA; J gene: TRBJ1-1; D gene: NA; V gene: TRBV27; CDR3 protein: CATAGWGDTEAFF; CDR3 DNA: TGTGCCACCGCAGGTTGGGGGGACACTGAAGCTTTCTTT
clone size: NA; J gene: TRBJ2-7; D gene: TRBD2; V gene: TRBV4-1; CDR3 protein: CASSQEGAGGLNHEQYF; CDR3 DNA: TGCGCCAGCAGCCAAGAAGGCGCGGGAGGGTTGAACCACGAGCAGTACTTC
clone size: once; J gene: TRBJ1-1; D gene: NA; V gene: TRBV7-9; CDR3 protein: CASFEVYEAFF; CDR3 DNA: TGTGCCAGCTTCGAGGTATATGAAGCTTTCTTT
clone size: NA; J gene: TRBJ1-3; D gene: NA; V gene: TRBV19; CDR3 protein: CASSIGGKISSGNTIYF; CDR3 DNA: TGTGCCAGTAGTATAGGGGGCAAGATCAGCTCTGGAAACACCATATATTTT
clone size: NA; J gene: TRBJ2-4; D gene: NA; V gene: TRBV19; CDR3 protein: CASSDSALAKNIQYF; CDR3 DNA: TGTGCCAGTAGTGACAGCGCGCTAGCCAAAAACATTCAGTACTTC
clone size: NA; J gene: TRBJ2-7; D gene: TRBD1; V gene: TRBV6-5; CDR3 protein: CASTRTGGHYEQYF; CDR3 DNA: TGTGCCAGCACTCGGACAGGGGGCCATTACGAGCAGTACTTC
clone size: NA; J gene: TRBJ2-2; D gene: TRBD1; V gene: TRBV10-3; CDR3 protein: CAISELQGAGELFF; CDR3 DNA: TGTGCCATCAGTGAGTTACAGGGGGCCGGGGAGCTGTTTTTT
clone size: NA; J gene: TRBJ2-7; D gene: NA; V gene: TRBV6-2/TRBV6-3; CDR3 protein: CASSQGLGITYEQYF; CDR3 DNA: TGTGCCAGCAGTCAGGGACTGGGAATAACCTACGAGCAGTACTTC
clone size: NA; J gene: TRBJ2-1; D gene: TRBD2; V gene: TRBV9; CDR3 protein: CASSPRTSGNEQFF; CDR3 DNA: TGTGCCAGCAGCCCCCGGACTAGCGGGAATGAGCAGTTCTTC
clone size: NA; J gene: TRBJ2-3; D gene: NA; V gene: TRBV4-1; CDR3 protein: CASSQDLGESTDTQYF; CDR3 DNA: TGCGCCAGCAGCCAAGATCTTGGAGAAAGCACAGATACGCAGTATTTT
clone size: NA; J gene: TRBJ2-5; D gene: NA; V gene: TRBV7-9; CDR3 protein: CASSSGDQRGETQYF; CDR3 DNA: TGTGCCAGCAGCTCAGGAGACCAAAGGGGAGAGACCCAGTACTTC
clone size: NA; J gene: TRBJ2-2; D gene: NA; V gene: TRBV10-1; CDR3 protein: CASSARDTGELFF; CDR3 DNA: TGCGCCAGCAGCGCCAGGGACACCGGGGAGCTGTTTTTT
clone size: NA; J gene: TRBJ2-5; D gene: TRBD1; V gene: TRBV4-1; CDR3 protein: CASSQGQGSEETQYF; CDR3 DNA: TGCGCCAGCAGCCAGGGACAGGGAAGCGAAGAGACCCAGTACTTC
clone size: NA; J gene: TRBJ2-5; D gene: TRBD2; V gene: TRBV19; CDR3 protein: CASSIGLAGTSRETQYF; CDR3 DNA: TGTGCCAGTAGTATAGGACTAGCGGGAACGTCCAGGGAGACCCAGTACTTC
clone size: NA; J gene: TRBJ1-5; D gene: NA; V gene: TRBV10-3; CDR3 protein: CAISELGGQPQHF; CDR3 DNA: TGTGCCATCAGCGAACTGGGAGGTCAGCCCCAGCATTTT
clone size: NA; J gene: TRBJ2-3; D gene: TRBD2; V gene: TRBV28; CDR3 protein: CASSFFPGLASTDTQYF; CDR3 DNA: TGTGCCAGCAGTTTCTTTCCGGGACTAGCAAGCACAGATACGCAGTATTTT
clone size: NA; J gene: TRBJ2-5; D gene: NA; V gene: TRBV20-1; CDR3 protein: CSAREEETQYF; CDR3 DNA: TGCAGTGCTAGGGAGGAAGAGACCCAGTACTTC
clone size: NA; J gene: TRBJ2-7; D gene: NA; V gene: TRBV6-5; CDR3 protein: CASSLFSYEQYF; CDR3 DNA: TGTGCCAGCAGCCTATTTTCCTACGAGCAGTACTTC
clone size: NA; J gene: TRBJ1-1; D gene: NA; V gene: TRBV2; CDR3 protein: CASATGGAHTEAFF; CDR3 DNA: TGTGCCAGCGCTACCGGAGGGGCGCACACTGAAGCTTTCTTT
clone size: NA; J gene: TRBJ2-7; D gene: NA; V gene: TRBV6-4; CDR3 protein: CASSVGGTGAYEQYF; CDR3 DNA: TGTGCCAGCAGTGTTGGGGGGACGGGTGCCTACGAGCAGTACTTC
clone size: NA; J gene: TRBJ2-7; D gene: TRBD2; V gene: TRBV13; CDR3 protein: CASSRRGGANYEQYF; CDR3 DNA: TGTGCCAGCAGTCGACGCGGGGGAGCCAACTACGAGCAGTACTTC
clone size: NA; J gene: TRBJ2-3; D gene: TRBD2; V gene: TRBV7-2; CDR3 protein: CASSPKGLAGTASTDTQYF; CDR3 DNA: TGTGCCAGCAGCCCCAAAGGACTAGCGGGGACCGCTAGCACAGATACGCAGTATTTT
clone size: NA; J gene: TRBJ1-1; D gene: TRBD1; V gene: TRBV13; CDR3 protein: CASSFMGQGVFNTEAFF; CDR3 DNA: TGTGCCAGCAGCTTTATGGGACAGGGGGTATTTAACACTGAAGCTTTCTTT
clone size: few; J gene: TRBJ2-1; D gene: NA; V gene: TRBV5-4; CDR3 protein: CASSRRAGSYNEQFF; CDR3 DNA: TGTGCCAGCAGCAGACGAGCGGGCTCCTACAATGAGCAGTTCTTC
clone size: NA; J gene: TRBJ2-7; D gene: TRBD1; V gene: TRBV10-1; CDR3 protein: CASSGQGVDEQYF; CDR3 DNA: TGCGCCAGCAGTGGACAGGGGGTTGACGAGCAGTACTTC
clone size: NA; J gene: TRBJ2-5; D gene: NA; V gene: TRBV7-9; CDR3 protein: CASSSRALWETQYF; CDR3 DNA: TGTGCCAGCAGCTCCAGGGCCCTTTGGGAGACCCAGTACTTC
clone size: NA; J gene: TRBJ2-6; D gene: TRBD1; V gene: TRBV9; CDR3 protein: CASSTDRAGANVLTF; CDR3 DNA: TGTGCCAGCAGCACAGACAGGGCCGGGGCCAACGTCCTGACTTTC
clone size: NA; J gene: TRBJ2-5; D gene: TRBD1; V gene: TRBV7-9; CDR3 protein: CASSLGAKQGIERETQYF; CDR3 DNA: TGTGCCAGCAGCTTAGGAGCCAAACAGGGGATAGAGAGGGAGACCCAGTACTTC
clone size: NA; J gene: TRBJ2-7; D gene: TRBD2; V gene: TRBV6-5; CDR3 protein: CASSTGTSVYEQYF; CDR3 DNA: TGTGCCAGCAGCACCGGGACTAGCGTCTACGAGCAGTACTTC
clone size: NA; J gene: TRBJ2-2; D gene: NA; V gene: TRBV5-1; CDR3 protein: CASKAPSQATGELFF; CDR3 DNA: TGCGCCAGCAAAGCCCCCTCTCAGGCCACCGGGGAGCTGTTTTTT
clone size: NA; J gene: TRBJ2-3; D gene: NA; V gene: TRBV7-9; CDR3 protein: CASSPIGGRGADTQYF; CDR3 DNA: TGTGCCAGCAGCCCTATTGGTGGGAGAGGCGCAGATACGCAGTATTTT
clone size: NA; J gene: TRBJ2-3; D gene: TRBD2; V gene: TRBV11-2; CDR3 protein: CASSPNSGSNTQYF; CDR3 DNA: TGTGCCAGCAGCCCAAATAGCGGGAGTAATACGCAGTATTTT
clone size: NA; J gene: TRBJ1-1; D gene: NA; V gene: TRBV5-5; CDR3 protein: CASTQGGHDEAFF; CDR3 DNA: TGTGCCAGCACACAGGGAGGGCACGACGAAGCTTTCTTT
clone size: NA; J gene: TRBJ2-7; D gene: TRBD2; V gene: TRBV28; CDR3 protein: CASVTSGKSSYEQYF; CDR3 DNA: TGTGCCAGCGTGACTAGCGGGAAGAGCTCCTACGAGCAGTACTTC
clone size: NA; J gene: TRBJ1-1; D gene: NA; V gene: TRBV7-2; CDR3 protein: CASSLGYSAFF; CDR3 DNA: TGTGCCAGCAGCTTAGGTTACTCAGCTTTCTTT
clone size: NA; J gene: TRBJ1-5; D gene: TRBD1; V gene: TRBV10-3; CDR3 protein: CAISVTGDNQPQHF; CDR3 DNA: TGTGCCATCAGTGTCACAGGGGACAATCAGCCCCAGCATTTT
clone size: NA; J gene: TRBJ2-3; D gene: NA; V gene: TRBV30; CDR3 protein: CAWRSRWPTDTQYF; CDR3 DNA: TGTGCCTGGAGGTCCCGATGGCCCACAGATACGCAGTATTTT
clone size: NA; J gene: TRBJ1-4; D gene: TRBD1; V gene: TRBV5-5; CDR3 protein: CASSLPWTGSNEKLFF; CDR3 DNA: TGTGCCAGCAGCTTGCCCTGGACAGGCTCAAATGAAAAACTGTTTTTT
clone size: NA; J gene: TRBJ2-1; D gene: NA; V gene: TRBV28; CDR3 protein: CASSLFPLVYLYNEQFF; CDR3 DNA: TGTGCCAGCAGTTTATTCCCCTTAGTGTACCTTTACAATGAGCAGTTCTTC